This passage covers 5 T cell receptor beta chains from one sample sequenced in a study of somatic mutations in cytotoxic T cells in rheumatoid arthritis. TCRdb keeps only in-frame clones here, not all; method: immunoSEQ multiplex PCR. The sample consists of approximately 23,000 clones, approximately 84% of them appearing once. The sequencing input was CD8+ T cells sorted from blood. The receptors shown here come from an adult with rheumatoid arthritis.

This chain links TRBV13 with TRBJ2-3; 8 bases fit TRBD1. CDR3 size: 16 residues. The V gene end was trimmed by 5 bases and the J gene end by 5 bases; junction bases not matched to a gene: 12. Per the germline V gene, CDR1 is PRHDT and CDR2 is FYEKMQ (reference sequence). The CDR3: CASSIQSGGWGDTQYF. CDR3 nucleotides: TGTGCCAGCAGCATACAATCAGGGGGCTGGGGAGATACGCAGTATTTT.

The chain is built from TRBV7-9 and TRBJ1-4, with D uncertain. Germline CDR1 SEHNR, CDR2 FQNEAQ (reference sequence). The V and J ends lost 4 bases and 6 bases respectively, with 9 bases between them. The CDR3 sequence is 13 residues long. The CDR3 is CASSSGRDEKLFF. DNA of the CDR3: TGTGCCAGCAGCTCGGGCCGAGATGAAAAACTGTTTTTT.

The chain couples TRBV27 to TRBJ1-5; weak D call: TRBD1 (5 bases). The germline CDR1 and CDR2 sequences are MNHEY and SMNVEV (reference sequence). Trimming left V 8 bases short and J 0 bases short, with 20 bases between. The CDR3 length is 17 residues. For the CDR3, the DNA is TGTGCCAGCCTCTGCGGGGGGGAGGGGTCTAGCAATCAGCCCCAGCATTTT. Translation gives CASLCGGEGSSNQPQHF.

This rearrangement joins TRBV6-6 to TRBJ2-1; possibly TRBD1 for D (5 bases). V lost 7 bases, J lost 7 bases, and 8 bases lay in between. The CDR3 loop spans 11 amino acids. CDR1 MNHNY and CDR2 SVGAGI come from the germline V gene (reference sequence). CDR3 loop: CASIAGNEQFF. CDR3 DNA: TGTGCCAGCATCGCAGGGAATGAGCAGTTCTTC.

This chain joins TRBV2 and TRBJ2-5; TRBD1 aligns across 9 bases. CDR3 length: 16 residues. The germline CDR1 and CDR2 sequences are SNHLY and FYNNEI. With V trimmed by 3 bases and J by 5 bases, 10 bases remained unmatched. In DNA, the CDR3 is TGTGCCAGCAGTGAGTGGGACAGGGTCCAAGAGGAGACCCAGTACTTC. Encoded protein: CASSEWDRVQEETQYF. The variable domain in full, completed from reference TRBV2 and TRBJ2-5, reads EPEVTQTPSHQVTQMGQEVILRCVPISNHLYFYWYRQILGQKVEFLVSFYNNEISEKSEIFDDQFSVERPDGSNFTLKIRSTKLEDSAMYFCASSEWDRVQEETQYFGPGTRLLVL.